Listed here are 9 T cell receptor beta chains from one sample, sequenced in a study of T cell responses to AZD1222 COVID-19 vaccine. Data came from immunoSEQ multiplex PCR; TCRdb stores just in-frame clones and leaves some out. The sample records some 110,000 clones, more than 80% being singletons. Material: peripheral blood, obtained on day 0 of AZD1222 vaccination. The receptors originated from an adult in good health.

V usage is TRBV6-5 and J usage is TRBJ1-5; TRBD1 matches at 12 bases. Losses at the gene ends were 6 bases for V and 7 bases for J; bases not matched to a gene: 7. The CDR3 runs 15 residues. CDR1 and CDR2 (germline): MNHEY, SVGAGI. In nucleotides, the CDR3 is TGTGCCAGCAGCCCGTGGGGACAGGGGGCACAGCCCCAGCATTTT. This encodes CASSPWGQGAQPQHF.

The CDR3: CASSRAQGTEAFF. The CDR3 DNA reads TGTGCCAGCAGCCGGGCTCAGGGGACTGAAGCTTTCTTT. This sequence joins TRBV5-6 and TRBJ1-1; a possible D gene is TRBD1 (6 bases). V was trimmed by 4 bases and J by 5 bases, leaving 12 bases between them. Germline CDR1 is SGHDT and CDR2 is YYEEEE. The CDR3 covers 13 residues.

This chain links TRBV18 with TRBJ1-3; 7 bases align to TRBD1. CDR3 length: 15 residues. CDR1 and CDR2 from the germline V gene are KGHSH and LQKENI. J was trimmed by 0 bases and V by 3 bases; bases with no gene match: 2. Here the CDR3 reads CASSPRTGSGNTIYF. The CDR3 DNA follows: TGTGCCAGCTCACCGCGGACAGGCTCTGGAAACACCATATATTTT.

V usage is TRBV28 and J usage is TRBJ1-4; D call uncertain. Per the germline V gene, CDR1 is MDHEN and CDR2 is SYDVKM. The CDR3 is 14 residues long. The V and J ends lost 4 bases and 8 bases respectively, with 14 bases between them. The CDR3 loop is CASSSRWVGEKLFF. CDR3 sequence (DNA): TGTGCCAGCAGTTCCAGGTGGGTGGGGGAAAAACTGTTTTTT. The variable domain in full, completed from reference TRBV28 and TRBJ1-4, reads DVKVTQSSRYLVKRTGEKVFLECVQDMDHENMFWYRQDPGLGLRLIYFSYDVKMKEKGDIPEGYSVSREKKERFSLILESASTNQTSMYLCASSSRWVGEKLFFGSGTQLSVL.

A single count supports this clone. CDR3 DNA: TGTGCCAGCAGTGAAGAGGGGACAGGAGAAATGAACACTGAAGCTTTCTTT. Residues: CASSEEGTGEMNTEAFF. The chain employs TRBV2 and TRBJ1-1; 8 bases line up with TRBD1. Per the germline V gene, CDR1 is SNHLY and CDR2 is FYNNEI. The CDR3 contains 17 residues. Losses at the gene ends were 1 base for V and 0 bases for J; bases not matched to a gene: 7.

J is TRBJ1-2 and V is TRBV7-8, with TRBD1 identical over 7 bases. V was pared by 5 bases and J by 5 bases, with 11 bases of the junction left unmatched. This CDR3 contains 15 residues. From germline, CDR1 is SGHVS and CDR2 FQNEAQ. The CDR3 is CASSTRWDREYGYTF. The CDR3 DNA reads TGTGCCAGCAGCACCCGGTGGGACAGAGAGTATGGCTACACCTTC. Looking up the rest from reference TRBV7-8 and TRBJ1-2 gives the full variable domain: GAGVSQSPRYKVAKRGQDVALRCDPISGHVSLFWYQQALGQGPEFLTYFQNEAQLDKSGLPSDRFFAERPEGSVSTLKIQRTQQEDSAVYLCASSTRWDREYGYTFGSGTRLTVV.

The rearrangement uses TRBV6-1 and TRBJ1-2, with D possibly matching TRBD1 (5 bases). The V and J ends lost 2 bases and 10 bases respectively, with 20 bases between them. CDR1 MNHNS and CDR2 SASEGT come from the germline V gene. The CDR3 loop spans 15 amino acids. The CDR3 sequence: CASSELWGGSGDYTF. As DNA, the CDR3 is TGTGCCAGCAGTGAATTGTGGGGGGGAAGCGGAGACTACACCTTC.

Only one count was recorded for this clone. V is TRBV9 and J is TRBJ1-1; no definite D call. Germline CDR1 is SGDLS and CDR2 is YYNGEE. The V gene lost 0 bases and the J gene lost 1 base, with 7 bases spanning the gap. The length of the CDR3 is 14 residues. This chain's CDR3 is CASSVGISNTEAFF. The CDR3 nucleotides read TGTGCCAGCAGCGTAGGAATTTCGAACACTGAAGCTTTCTTT. Full variable domain (rest looked up from reference TRBV9 and TRBJ1-1): DSGVTQTPKHLITATGQRVTLRCSPRSGDLSVYWYQQSLDQGLQFLIQYYNGEERAKGNILERFSAQQFPDLHSELNLSSLELGDSALYFCASSVGISNTEAFFGQGTRLTVV.

The chain recombines TRBV4-2 with TRBJ2-2; unclear D gene. Germline loops: CDR1 LGHNA, CDR2 YNFKEQ. V lost 1 base to trimming and J lost 0 bases, with 6 bases between them. The CDR3 is 15 amino acids. The CDR3 reads CASSQGQPNTGELFF. In DNA form, the CDR3 reads TGTGCCAGCAGCCAAGGGCAACCGAACACCGGGGAGCTGTTTTTT.